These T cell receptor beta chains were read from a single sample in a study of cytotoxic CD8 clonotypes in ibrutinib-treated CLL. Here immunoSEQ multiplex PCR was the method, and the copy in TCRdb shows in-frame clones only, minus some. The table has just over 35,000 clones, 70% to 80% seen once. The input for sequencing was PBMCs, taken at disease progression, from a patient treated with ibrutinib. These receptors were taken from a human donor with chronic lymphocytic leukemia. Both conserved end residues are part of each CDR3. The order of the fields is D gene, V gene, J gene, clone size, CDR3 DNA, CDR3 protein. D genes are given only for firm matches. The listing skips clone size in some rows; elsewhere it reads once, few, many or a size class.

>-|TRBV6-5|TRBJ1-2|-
TGTGCCAGCAGCCCTATTGCGGGGGCTGGCTACACCTTC
CASSPIAGAGYTF
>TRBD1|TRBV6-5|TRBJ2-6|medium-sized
TGTGCCAGCAGCATCACAGGGGCTGGGGCCAACGTCCTGACTTTC
CASSITGAGANVLTF
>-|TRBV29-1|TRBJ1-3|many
TGCAGCGTTGAGTGGGGAAGCTCTGGAAACACCATATATTTT
CSVEWGSSGNTIYF
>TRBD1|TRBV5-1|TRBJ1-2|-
TGCGCCAGCAGCTTTTCCCCCGGGACAGGGGGGAGCCCCACCTTC
CASSFSPGTGGSPTF
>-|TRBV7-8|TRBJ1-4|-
TGTGCCAGCACCGAGAGGGGGGCTAATGAAAAACTGTTTTTT
CASTERGANEKLFF
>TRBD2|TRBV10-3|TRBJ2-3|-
TGTGCCATCCGGGACTACGCTAGCTCAGCAGATACGCAGTATTTT
CAIRDYASSADTQYF
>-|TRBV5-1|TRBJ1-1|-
TGCGCCAGCACCCACCCGGGGGAGGCAGCTTTCTTT
CASTHPGEAAFF
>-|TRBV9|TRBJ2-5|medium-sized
TGTGCCAGCAGCGTAGGGGCCGGGACCCAGTACTTC
CASSVGAGTQYF
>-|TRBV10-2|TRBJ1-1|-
TGCGCCAGCAGTGCCGGAGTAGGAAACACTGAAGCTTTCTTT
CASSAGVGNTEAFF
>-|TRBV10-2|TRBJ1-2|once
TGCGCCAGCGCTGCTCCGGGTGCCCCCAATGGCTACACCTTC
CASAAPGAPNGYTF
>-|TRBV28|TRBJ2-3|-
TGTGCCAGCAGTCCCCCGGACGGACTCACAGATACGCAGTATTTT
CASSPPDGLTDTQYF
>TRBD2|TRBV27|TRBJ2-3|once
TGTGCCAGCAGTTCCAGACTAGCGGGTAGCGCAGATACGCAGTATTTT
CASSSRLAGSADTQYF
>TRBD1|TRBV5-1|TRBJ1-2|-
TGCGCCAGCAGCAACCCGGGACAGGGGCGAACTAACTATGGCTACACCTTC
CASSNPGQGRTNYGYTF
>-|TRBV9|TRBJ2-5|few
TGTGCCAGCAGCGCTCGGGACTTGGGGACCCAGTACTTC
CASSARDLGTQYF
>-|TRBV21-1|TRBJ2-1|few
TGTGCCAGCAGCAAGGGTCTAGCGGTGGACGATGAGCAGTTCTTC
CASSKGLAVDDEQFF
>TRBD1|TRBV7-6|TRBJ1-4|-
TGTGCCAGCAGCTTAAGTTTGGGGACAGGGGGATTTGAAAAACTGTTTTTT
CASSLSLGTGGFEKLFF
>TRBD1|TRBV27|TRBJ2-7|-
TGTGCCAGCAGTTTCCGATCCGGGACAGGGGGCCGAGAGCAGTACTTC
CASSFRSGTGGREQYF
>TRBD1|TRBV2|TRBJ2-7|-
TGTGCCAGCAGCGCGACAGGGGACGAGCAGTACTTC
CASSATGDEQYF
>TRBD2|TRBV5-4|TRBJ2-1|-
TGTGCCAGCAGCTCCCCGGGGACTAGATCCTACAATGAGCAGTTCTTC
CASSSPGTRSYNEQFF
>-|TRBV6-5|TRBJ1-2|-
TGTGCCAGCAGTTACTCGATAGTACAGAATGGCTACACCTTC
CASSYSIVQNGYTF
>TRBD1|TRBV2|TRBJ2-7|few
TGTGCCAGCAGTGACCCTCGGACAGGGCTATCCTACGAGCAGTACTTC
CASSDPRTGLSYEQYF
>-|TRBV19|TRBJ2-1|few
TGTGCCAGTAGTATCGGAGGGTATGAGCAGTTCTTC
CASSIGGYEQFF
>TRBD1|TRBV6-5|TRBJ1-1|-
TGTGCCAGCAGTTACTCGGGACAGGGGGCTGAAGCTTTCTTT
CASSYSGQGAEAFF
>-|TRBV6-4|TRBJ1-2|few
TGTGCCAGCAGTGACGAGAGAGTCTATGGCTACACCTTC
CASSDERVYGYTF
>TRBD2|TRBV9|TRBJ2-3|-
TGTGCCAGCAGCGATTTGGGGGGGGGCACAGATACGCAGTATTTT
CASSDLGGGTDTQYF
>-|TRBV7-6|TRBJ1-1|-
TGTGCCAGCAGCTGGGGGAGAGGGGGGCGATGGAGTGAAGCTTTCTTT
CASSWGRGGRWSEAFF